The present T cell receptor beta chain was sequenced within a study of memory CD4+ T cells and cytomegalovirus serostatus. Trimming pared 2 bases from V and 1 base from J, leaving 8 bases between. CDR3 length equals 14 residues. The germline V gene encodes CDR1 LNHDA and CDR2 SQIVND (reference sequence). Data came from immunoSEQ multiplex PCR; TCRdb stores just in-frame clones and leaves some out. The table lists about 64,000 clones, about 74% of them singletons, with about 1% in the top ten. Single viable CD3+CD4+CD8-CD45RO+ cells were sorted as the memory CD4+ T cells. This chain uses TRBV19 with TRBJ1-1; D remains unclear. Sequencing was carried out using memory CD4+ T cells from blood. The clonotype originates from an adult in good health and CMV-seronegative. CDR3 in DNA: TGTGCCAGTAGTATAACCGGCCCGAACACTGAAGCTTTCTTT. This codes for CASSITGPNTEAFF.